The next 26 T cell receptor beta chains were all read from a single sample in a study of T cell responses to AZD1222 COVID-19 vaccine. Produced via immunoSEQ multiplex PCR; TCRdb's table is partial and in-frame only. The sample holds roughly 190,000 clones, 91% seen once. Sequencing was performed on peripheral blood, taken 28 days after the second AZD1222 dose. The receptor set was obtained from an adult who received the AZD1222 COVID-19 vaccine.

The CDR3 DNA follows: TGTGCCACCAGCAGAGATGGTCAGGGGCATCGGACTGAAGCTTTCTTT. It yields the protein CATSRDGQGHRTEAFF. The J gene is TRBJ1-1, the V gene TRBV15; D is possibly TRBD1 (6 bases). The CDR3 runs to 16 residues. Germline values: CDR1 LNHNV, CDR2 YYDKDF (reference sequence). Between the trimmed V and J ends, which lost 0 bases and 5 bases, there was a span of 16 bases.

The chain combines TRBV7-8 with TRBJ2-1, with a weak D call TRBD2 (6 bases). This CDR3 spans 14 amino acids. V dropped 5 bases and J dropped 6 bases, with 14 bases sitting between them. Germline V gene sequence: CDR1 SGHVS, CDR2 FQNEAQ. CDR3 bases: TGTGCCAGCAGCCCGCCCGGGACTTTCAATGAGCAGTTCTTC. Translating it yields CASSPPGTFNEQFF.

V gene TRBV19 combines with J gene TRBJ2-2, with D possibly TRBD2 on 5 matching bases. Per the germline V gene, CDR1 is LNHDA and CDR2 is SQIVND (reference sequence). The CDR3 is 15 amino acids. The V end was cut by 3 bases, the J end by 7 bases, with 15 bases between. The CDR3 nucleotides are TGTGCCAGTAGTATCCCCCCCCGGGCGGGCGGGGAGCTGTTTTTT. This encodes CASSIPPRAGGELFF.

The CDR3 region is CASSLDRLNEQFF. CDR3 DNA: TGTGCCAGCAGCTTAGATCGTCTCAATGAGCAGTTCTTC. The V gene is TRBV11-3, the J gene TRBJ2-1; unclear D gene. The CDR3 consists of 13 residues. Germline V gene sequence: CDR1 SGHNT, CDR2 YENEEA. V was cut by 0 bases and J by 6 bases, with 6 bases left in between.

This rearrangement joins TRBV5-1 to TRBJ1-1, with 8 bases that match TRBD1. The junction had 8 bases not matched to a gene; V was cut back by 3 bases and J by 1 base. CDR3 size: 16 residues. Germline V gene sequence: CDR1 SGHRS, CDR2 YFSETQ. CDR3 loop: CASSSPVGTGNTEAFF. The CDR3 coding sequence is TGCGCCAGCAGCTCCCCGGTAGGGACAGGGAACACTGAAGCTTTCTTT. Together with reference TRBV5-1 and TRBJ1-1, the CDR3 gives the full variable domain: KAGVTQTPRYLIKTRGQQVTLSCSPISGHRSVSWYQQTPGQGLQFLFEYFSETQRNKGNFPGRFSGRQFSNSRSEMNVSTLELGDSALYLCASSSPVGTGNTEAFFGQGTRLTVV.

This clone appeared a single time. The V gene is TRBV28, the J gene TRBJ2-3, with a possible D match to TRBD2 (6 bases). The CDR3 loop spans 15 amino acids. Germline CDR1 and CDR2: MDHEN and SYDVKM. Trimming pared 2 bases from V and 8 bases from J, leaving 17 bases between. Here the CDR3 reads CASSLGPGSLATQYF. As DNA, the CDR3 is TGTGCCAGCAGTTTAGGGCCCGGGAGTCTCGCTACGCAGTATTTT.

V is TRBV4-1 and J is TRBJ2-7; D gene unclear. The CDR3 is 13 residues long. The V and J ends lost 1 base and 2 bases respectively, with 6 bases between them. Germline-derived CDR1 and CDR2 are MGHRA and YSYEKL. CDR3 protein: CASSQAGAYEQYF. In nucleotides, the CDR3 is TGCGCCAGCAGCCAAGCCGGAGCCTACGAGCAGTACTTC.

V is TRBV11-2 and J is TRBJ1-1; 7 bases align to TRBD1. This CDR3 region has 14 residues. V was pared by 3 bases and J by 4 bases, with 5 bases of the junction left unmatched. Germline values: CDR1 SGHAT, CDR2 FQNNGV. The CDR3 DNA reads TGTGCCAGCAGCTTCGGACAGGTTGGCACTGAAGCTTTCTTT. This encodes CASSFGQVGTEAFF.

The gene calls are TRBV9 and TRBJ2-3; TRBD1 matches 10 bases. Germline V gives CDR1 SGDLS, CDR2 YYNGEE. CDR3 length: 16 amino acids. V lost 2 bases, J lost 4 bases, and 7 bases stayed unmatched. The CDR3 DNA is TGTGCCAGCAGCGTCGCCGGGACAGGGGTGGCAGATACGCAGTATTTT. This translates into CASSVAGTGVADTQYF.

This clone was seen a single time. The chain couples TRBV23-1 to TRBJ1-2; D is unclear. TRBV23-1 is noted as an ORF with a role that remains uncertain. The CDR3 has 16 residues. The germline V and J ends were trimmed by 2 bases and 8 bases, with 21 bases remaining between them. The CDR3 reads CASSQLRAAALGGYTF. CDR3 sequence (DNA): TGCGCCAGCAGTCAACTACGGGCGGCAGCCCTTGGGGGCTACACCTTC.

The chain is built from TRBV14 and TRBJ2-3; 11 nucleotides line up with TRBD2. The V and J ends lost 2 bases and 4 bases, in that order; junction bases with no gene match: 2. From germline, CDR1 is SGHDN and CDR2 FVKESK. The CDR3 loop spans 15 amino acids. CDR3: CASSQLAGGADTQYF. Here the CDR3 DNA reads TGTGCCAGCAGCCAACTAGCGGGAGGAGCAGATACGCAGTATTTT.

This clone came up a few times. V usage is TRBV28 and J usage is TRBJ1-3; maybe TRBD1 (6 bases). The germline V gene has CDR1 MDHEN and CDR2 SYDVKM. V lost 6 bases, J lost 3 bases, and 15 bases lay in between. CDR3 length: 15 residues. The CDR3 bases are TGTGCCAGCAGAACAGGACAGTTAGGTGGAAACACCATATATTTT. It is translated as CASRTGQLGGNTIYF.

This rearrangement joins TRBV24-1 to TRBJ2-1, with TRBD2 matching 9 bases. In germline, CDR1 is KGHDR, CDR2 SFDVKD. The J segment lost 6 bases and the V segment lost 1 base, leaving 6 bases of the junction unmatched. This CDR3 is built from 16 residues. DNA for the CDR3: TGTGCCACCAGTGATTTCCCTGCGGGAGGGGGCAATGAGCAGTTCTTC. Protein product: CATSDFPAGGGNEQFF.

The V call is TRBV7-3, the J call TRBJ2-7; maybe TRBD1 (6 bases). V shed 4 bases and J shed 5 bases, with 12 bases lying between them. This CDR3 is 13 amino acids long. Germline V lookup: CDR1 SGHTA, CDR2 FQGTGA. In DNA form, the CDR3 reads TGTGCCAGCAGCTCCTCAGGGGTCGACGAGCAGTACTTC. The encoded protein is CASSSSGVDEQYF.

CDR3 in amino acids: CASSESRQLDEQFF. The CDR3 DNA sequence: TGCGCCAGCAGTGAGTCACGACAGCTCGATGAGCAGTTCTTC. This chain links TRBV10-2 with TRBJ2-1; D may be TRBD1 (5 bases). Trimming stripped 0 bases from V and 8 bases from J, with 11 bases between. From germline, CDR1 is WSHSY and CDR2 SAAADI. The CDR3 sequence is 14 residues long.

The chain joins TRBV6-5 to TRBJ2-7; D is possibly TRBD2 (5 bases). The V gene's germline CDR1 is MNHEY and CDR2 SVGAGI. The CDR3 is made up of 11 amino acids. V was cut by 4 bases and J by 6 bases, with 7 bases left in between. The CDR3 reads CASSSTSEQYF. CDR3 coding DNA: TGTGCCAGCAGTTCCACTAGCGAGCAGTACTTC.

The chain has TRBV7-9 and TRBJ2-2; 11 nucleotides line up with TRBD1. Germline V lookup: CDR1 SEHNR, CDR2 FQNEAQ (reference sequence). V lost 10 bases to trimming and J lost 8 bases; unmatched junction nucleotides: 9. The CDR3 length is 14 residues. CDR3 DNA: TGTGCCACCCCGGGACAGGGGGACGTTGGGGAGCTGTTTTTT. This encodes CATPGQGDVGELFF.

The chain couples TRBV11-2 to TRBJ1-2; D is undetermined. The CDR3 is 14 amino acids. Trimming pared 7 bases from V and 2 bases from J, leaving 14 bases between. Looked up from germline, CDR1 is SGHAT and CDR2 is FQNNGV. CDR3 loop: CASNIRTENYGYTF. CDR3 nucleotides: TGTGCCAGCAACATACGGACGGAAAACTATGGCTACACCTTC.

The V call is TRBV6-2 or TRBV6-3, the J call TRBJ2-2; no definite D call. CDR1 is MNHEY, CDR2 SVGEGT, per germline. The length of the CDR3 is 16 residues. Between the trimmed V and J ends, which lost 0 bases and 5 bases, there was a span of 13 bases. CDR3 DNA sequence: TGTGCCAGCAGTTACTCCTCGATCGGCCCTACCGGGGAGCTGTTTTTT. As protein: CASSYSSIGPTGELFF.

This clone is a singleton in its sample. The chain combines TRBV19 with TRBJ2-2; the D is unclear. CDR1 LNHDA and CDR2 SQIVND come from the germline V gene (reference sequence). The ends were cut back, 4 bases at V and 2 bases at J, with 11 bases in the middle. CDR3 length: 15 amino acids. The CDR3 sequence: CASSNQIINTGELFF. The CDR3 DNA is TGTGCCAGTAGTAATCAGATTATTAACACCGGGGAGCTGTTTTTT.

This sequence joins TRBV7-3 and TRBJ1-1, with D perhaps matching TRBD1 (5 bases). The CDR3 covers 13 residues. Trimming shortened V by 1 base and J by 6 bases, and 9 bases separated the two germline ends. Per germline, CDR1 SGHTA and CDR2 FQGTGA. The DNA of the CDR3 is TGTGCCAGCAGCTTAATCCCGGGGCCTGAAGCTTTCTTT. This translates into CASSLIPGPEAFF. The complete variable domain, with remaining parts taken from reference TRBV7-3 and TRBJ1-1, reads GAGVSQTPSNKVTEKGKYVELRCDPISGHTALYWYRQSLGQGPEFLIYFQGTGAADDSGLPNDRFFAVRPEGSVSTLKIQRTERGDSAVYLCASSLIPGPEAFFGQGTRLTVV.

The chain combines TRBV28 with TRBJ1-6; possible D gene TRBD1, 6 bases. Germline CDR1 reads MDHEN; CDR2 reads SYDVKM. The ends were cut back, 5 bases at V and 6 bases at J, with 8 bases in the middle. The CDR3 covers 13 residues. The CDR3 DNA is TGTGCCAGCAGTCGGGACACTAATTCACCCCTCCACTTT. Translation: CASSRDTNSPLHF.

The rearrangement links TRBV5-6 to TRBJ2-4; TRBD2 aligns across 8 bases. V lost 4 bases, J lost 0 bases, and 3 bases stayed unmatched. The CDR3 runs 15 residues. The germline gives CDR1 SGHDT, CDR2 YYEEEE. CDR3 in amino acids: CASSPAGGAKNIQYF. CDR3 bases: TGTGCCAGCAGCCCCGCGGGGGGAGCCAAAAACATTCAGTACTTC.

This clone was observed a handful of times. The CDR3 DNA is TGCGCCAGTGCGGACAGTATTTTCTACGAGCAGTACTTC. It yields the protein CASADSIFYEQYF. V usage is TRBV5-1 and J usage is TRBJ2-7, with D perhaps matching TRBD1 (6 bases). The CDR3 runs 13 residues. Germline CDR1 is SGHRS and CDR2 is YFSETQ. Trimming took off 8 bases at V and 3 bases at J, with 15 bases between the two ends.

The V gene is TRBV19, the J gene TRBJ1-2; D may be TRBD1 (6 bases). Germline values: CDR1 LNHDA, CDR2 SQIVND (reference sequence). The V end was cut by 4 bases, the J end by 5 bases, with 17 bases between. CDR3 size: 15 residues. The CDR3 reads CASSTAPTGYYGYTF. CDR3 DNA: TGTGCCAGTAGTACTGCCCCAACAGGGTATTATGGCTACACCTTC.

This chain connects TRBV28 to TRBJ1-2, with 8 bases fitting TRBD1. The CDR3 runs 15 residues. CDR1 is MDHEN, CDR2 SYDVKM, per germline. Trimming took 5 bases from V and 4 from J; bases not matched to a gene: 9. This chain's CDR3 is CASSVQGGPIYGYTF. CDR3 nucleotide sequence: TGTGCCAGCAGTGTACAGGGGGGACCGATCTATGGCTACACCTTC.